The next 27 T cell receptor beta chains were all read from a single sample in a study of blood T cell repertoires in COVID-19. The protocol was immunoSEQ multiplex PCR, while the TCRdb copy is restricted to in-frame clones and leaves out a portion. The profile shows 240,000 or so clones, roughly 86% of them singletons. Sequenced material: peripheral blood. The receptors originated from a woman between 65 and 79 years old with active or convalescent COVID-19.

The V gene is TRBV29-1, the J gene TRBJ2-3; tentatively, D is TRBD2 (6 bases). V gave up 3 bases and J gave up 5 bases, with 12 bases separating them. Germline V lookup: CDR1 SQVTM, CDR2 ANQGSEA. This CDR3 comprises 13 residues. In nucleotides, the CDR3 is TGCAGCGTTGAGGGGACTTCCCTAGATACGCAGTATTTT. This codes for CSVEGTSLDTQYF.

V gene TRBV6-5 combines with J gene TRBJ1-1; D remains unclear. Per the germline V gene, CDR1 is MNHEY and CDR2 is SVGAGI. Trimming left V 5 bases short and J 1 base short, with 8 bases between. There are 13 residues in the CDR3. The CDR3: CASSPLSNTEAFF. The CDR3 DNA reads TGTGCCAGCAGTCCTCTCTCGAACACTGAAGCTTTCTTT.

The CDR3 sequence is CASSLTDEQFF. For the CDR3, the DNA is TGCGCCAGCAGCCTGACAGATGAGCAGTTCTTC. The V call is TRBV5-1, the J call TRBJ2-1; TRBD1 might be the D (5 bases). There are 11 residues in the CDR3. The ends were cut back, 4 bases at V and 8 bases at J, with 7 bases in the middle. Germline CDR1 reads SGHRS; CDR2 reads YFSETQ.

V gene TRBV3-1 (or the pseudogene TRBV3-2) combines with J gene TRBJ2-4, with TRBD1 identical over 8 bases. The germline V gene has CDR1 LGHDT and CDR2 YNNKEL (reference sequence). The CDR3 has 14 amino acids. V dropped 0 bases and J dropped 5; count of bases not matched to a gene: 0. The DNA of the CDR3 is TGTGCCAGCAGCCAAGAGGACAGGGAAAACATTCAGTACTTC. Translating it yields CASSQEDRENIQYF.

Only a few counts were recorded for this clone. V usage is TRBV7-3 and J usage is TRBJ1-2; 8 bases agree with TRBD1. The CDR3 sequence is 15 residues long. V was pared by 5 bases and J by 1 base, with 6 bases of the junction left unmatched. Germline assignment: CDR1 SGHTA and CDR2 FQGTGA. CDR3 region: CASSPGQGYNYGYTF. In DNA, the CDR3 is TGTGCCAGCAGCCCAGGACAGGGCTATAACTATGGCTACACCTTC.

The chain carries TRBV2 and TRBJ1-1, with D unresolved. V was clipped by 0 bases and J by 3 bases, with 5 bases between them. CDR3 length: 13 residues. Germline V CDR1 and CDR2: SNHLY, FYNNEI. CDR3 coding DNA: TGTGCCAGCAGTGAAGCGGGCTACACTGAAGCTTTCTTT. Translated: CASSEAGYTEAFF.

The V and J genes are TRBV7-2 and TRBJ2-7; 7 nucleotides line up with TRBD1. Germline V CDR1 and CDR2: SGHTA, FQGNSA. V lost 1 base to trimming and J lost 3 bases; unmatched junction nucleotides: 6. This CDR3 contains 15 residues. The CDR3, as DNA: TGTGCCAGCAGCTTAGAGGGACAGCCCAACTACGAGCAGTACTTC. Its protein is CASSLEGQPNYEQYF.

The CDR3 DNA is TGTGCCAGTGGAGACCGGCGGGGGGAGACCCAGTACTTC. Encoded protein: CASGDRRGETQYF. The chain employs TRBV2 and TRBJ2-5; TRBD2 matches 7 bases. Germline V gene data show CDR1 as SNHLY and CDR2 as FYNNEI. The CDR3 is 13 residues long. V shed 9 bases, J shed 5 bases, and the junction held 9 bases outside the gene matches.

This chain connects TRBV6-5 to TRBJ1-1, with 7 positions matching TRBD1. The length of the CDR3 is 14 residues. V shed 2 bases, J shed 4 bases, and the junction held 4 bases outside the gene matches. Germline values: CDR1 MNHEY, CDR2 SVGAGI. The CDR3 region is CASSYKGAITEAFF. The CDR3 DNA reads TGTGCCAGCAGTTACAAGGGGGCTATCACTGAAGCTTTCTTT.

This clone was observed a single time. The V call is TRBV5-6, the J call TRBJ2-3; 8 bases are shared with TRBD2. This CDR3 comprises 15 residues. V trimming: 4 bases; J trimming: 2 bases; junction bases outside the gene matches: 6. The germline V gene encodes CDR1 SGHDT and CDR2 YYEEEE. Here the CDR3 DNA reads TGTGCCAGCAGCCAAACGGGGGGGCCCACAGATACGCAGTATTTT. This sequence encodes CASSQTGGPTDTQYF.

J is TRBJ2-5 and V is TRBV7-9; D is undetermined. The CDR3 sequence is 13 residues long. Germline-derived CDR1 and CDR2 are SEHNR and FQNEAQ (reference sequence). V lost 5 bases, J lost 5 bases, and 12 bases lay in between. CDR3 nucleotide sequence: TGTGCCAGCAGCAACGAGCTATCGGAGACCCAGTACTTC. It encodes CASSNELSETQYF.

The chain joins TRBV7-8 to TRBJ1-2, with 7 bases lining up with TRBD1. The CDR3 covers 15 residues. V was clipped by 2 bases and J by 7 bases; unmatched bases: 10. From germline, CDR1 is SGHVS and CDR2 FQNEAQ. This chain's CDR3 is CASSLTGGQAGGYTF. The CDR3 region has the DNA TGTGCCAGCAGCTTAACCGGCGGACAGGCGGGTGGCTACACCTTC.

V and J are TRBV13 and TRBJ1-2, with TRBD1 as a possible D gene (6 bases). CDR3 size: 14 residues. Per the germline V gene, CDR1 is PRHDT and CDR2 is FYEKMQ (reference sequence). V was cut by 1 base and J by 8 bases, with 14 bases left in between. The CDR3 is CASSLEQGPVGYTF. The CDR3 bases are TGTGCCAGCAGCTTAGAACAGGGACCGGTCGGCTACACCTTC.

Regarding this clone: At one of its ends the junction is not consistent with the germline gene, which may arise from a read error. The genes are TRBV6-5 and TRBJ1-4; D is unresolved. Germline CDR1 is MNHEY and CDR2 is SVGAGI. This CDR3 comprises 15 residues. CDR3: CASRPLFATSEKLFF. CDR3 nucleotides: TGTGCCAGCAGGCCGCTATTTGCAACTAGTGAAAAACTGTTTTTT.

The rearrangement links TRBV5-4 to TRBJ2-3; 7 positions agree with TRBD1. V shed 4 bases, J shed 0 bases, and the junction held 8 bases outside the gene matches. Germline V CDR1 and CDR2: SGHNT, YYREEE (reference sequence). The CDR3 totals 16 residues. CDR3 sequence: CASSRNRGASTDTQYF. CDR3 DNA sequence: TGTGCCAGCAGCCGAAACAGGGGAGCCAGCACAGATACGCAGTATTTT.

This clone occurred once. This chain joins TRBV6-2 or TRBV6-3 and TRBJ1-2; 7 bases align to TRBD1. Losses at the gene ends were 4 bases for V and 4 bases for J; bases not matched to a gene: 6. The CDR3 consists of 14 residues. In germline, CDR1 is MNHEY, CDR2 SVGEGT. Here the CDR3 reads CASSSSGGSYGYTF. In nucleotides, the CDR3 is TGTGCCAGCAGTTCCTCAGGGGGATCCTATGGCTACACCTTC.

The chain employs TRBV27 and TRBJ1-5, with D tentatively TRBD1 (6 bases). The CDR3 length is 16 residues. Germline CDR1 MNHEY, CDR2 SMNVEV (reference sequence). The germline V and J ends were trimmed by 5 bases and 3 bases, with 17 bases remaining between them. In DNA, the CDR3 is TGTGCCAGCAGTCCCTACCGACAGGAACTCAATCAGCCCCAGCATTTT. This translates into CASSPYRQELNQPQHF.

As regards this clone: The DNA is left out, because the CDR3 cannot be placed on it with certainty; the CDR3 is given as TCRdb lists it. The rearrangement uses TRBV6-2 or TRBV6-3 and TRBJ1-5; the table's D call, TRBD1, has no DNA check behind it. From germline, CDR1 is MNHEY and CDR2 SVGEGT. The CDR3 numbers 14 amino acids, ends counted. The CDR3: CASSSSAGIQPQHF.

The chain has TRBV7-6 and TRBJ1-5; TRBD1 is a possible D gene (6 bases). Germline CDR1 is SGHVS and CDR2 is FNYEAQ. V lost 1 base and J 7 bases, leaving 17 bases between the germline ends. The CDR3 totals 16 residues. The chain's CDR3 is CASSLEGGGPAQPQHF. CDR3 in DNA: TGTGCCAGCAGCTTAGAAGGGGGGGGGCCCGCACAGCCCCAGCATTTT.

The chain recombines TRBV29-1 with TRBJ2-5; 9 bases align to TRBD1. This CDR3 is 13 amino acids long. The V segment lost 3 bases and the J segment 4 bases; nucleotides outside the gene matches: 3. In germline, CDR1 is SQVTM, CDR2 ANQGSEA. CDR3: CSVEGQGGETQYF. CDR3 DNA: TGCAGCGTTGAGGGACAGGGTGGAGAGACCCAGTACTTC.

V and J are TRBV6-5 and TRBJ1-4, with D uncertain. Germline CDR1 MNHEY, CDR2 SVGAGI. V lost 6 bases, J lost 0 bases, and 8 bases lay in between. This CDR3 is 14 amino acids long. CDR3 region: CASSLYATNEKLFF. CDR3 bases: TGTGCCAGCAGCCTATATGCAACTAATGAAAAACTGTTTTTT.

This rearrangement joins TRBV18 to TRBJ2-1, with TRBD2 matching 7 bases. CDR1 and CDR2 (germline): KGHSH, LQKENI. Germline trimming cut 2 bases from V and 10 bases from J; bases unmatched to any gene: 5. This CDR3 region has 13 residues. CDR3 DNA sequence: TGTGCCAGCTCACCAGCGAACGGGGGGGAGCAGTTCTTC. Translation gives CASSPANGGEQFF. The whole variable domain, filled in from reference TRBV18 and TRBJ2-1, reads NAGVMQNPRHLVRRRGQEARLRCSPMKGHSHVYWYRQLPEEGLKFMVYLQKENIIDESGMPKERFSAEFPKEGPSILRIQQVVRGDSAAYFCASSPANGGEQFFGPGTRLTVL.

The V gene is TRBV9, the J gene TRBJ1-2, with D tentatively TRBD1 (5 bases). The V end lost 4 bases, the J end lost 8 bases, and 15 bases lay between the germline ends. CDR1 is SGDLS and CDR2 is YYNGEE in the germline V gene. The CDR3 length is 13 residues. CDR3 in DNA: TGTGCCAGCAGCAAGGAGGGACCTTCGGGCTACACCTTC. It yields the protein CASSKEGPSGYTF.

This clone was recorded only once. J is TRBJ2-1 and V is TRBV4-3; 7 nucleotides match TRBD1. The CDR3 runs 15 residues. J gave up 7 bases and V 0 bases, and 6 bases lay outside the gene matches. Germline CDR1 LGHNA, CDR2 YSLEER. This chain's CDR3 is CASSQDDRVVNEQFF. The CDR3, as DNA: TGCGCCAGCAGCCAAGATGACAGGGTGGTTAATGAGCAGTTCTTC.

On this clone: Other DNA sequences in this sample translate to the same CDR3. This chain uses TRBV6-5 with TRBJ1-1, with D hard to call. The CDR3 covers 12 residues. V lost 5 bases and J lost 1, with 5 bases in between. The V gene's germline CDR1 is MNHEY and CDR2 SVGAGI. The CDR3 spells CASSPRNTEAFF. The DNA for the CDR3 is TGTGCCAGCAGTCCCCGGAACACTGAAGCTTTCTTT.

CDR3 protein: CASSKSRGQLTNTGELFF. In DNA form, the CDR3 reads TGTGCCAGCAGCAAAAGCCGGGGACAGCTTACGAACACCGGGGAGCTGTTTTTT. V gene TRBV21-1 combines with J gene TRBJ2-2; the table's D call, TRBD1, has no DNA check behind it. TRBV21-1 is a pseudogene segment. The CDR3 has 18 residues.

In DNA, the CDR3 is TGTGCCAGCAGTCGTAGGAGTGAGTCTTCCTACGAGCAGTACTTC. The encoded protein is CASSRRSESSYEQYF. The J gene is TRBJ2-7, the V gene TRBV7-8; the D is unclear. This CDR3 is built from 15 residues. Trimming stripped 6 bases from V and 1 base from J, with 16 bases between. Germline V gene lookup returns CDR1 SGHVS and CDR2 FQNEAQ.